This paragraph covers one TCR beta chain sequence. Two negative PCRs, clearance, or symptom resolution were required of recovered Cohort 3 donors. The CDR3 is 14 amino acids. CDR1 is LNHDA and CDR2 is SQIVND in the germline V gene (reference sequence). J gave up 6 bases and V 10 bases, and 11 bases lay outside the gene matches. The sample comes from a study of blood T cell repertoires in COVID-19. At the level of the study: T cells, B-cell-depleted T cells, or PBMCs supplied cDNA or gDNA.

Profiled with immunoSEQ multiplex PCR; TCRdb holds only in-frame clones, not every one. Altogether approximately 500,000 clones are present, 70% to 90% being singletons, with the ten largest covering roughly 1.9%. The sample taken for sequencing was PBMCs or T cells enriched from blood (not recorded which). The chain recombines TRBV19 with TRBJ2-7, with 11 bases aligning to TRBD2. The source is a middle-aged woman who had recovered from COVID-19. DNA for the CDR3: TGTGCCACCAATAGCGGGAGGGCCGAGCGCGAGCAGTACTTC. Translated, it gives CATNSGRAEREQYF.